This record looks at one T cell receptor beta chain sequence and its context. Its cognate antigen is unknown. Trimming pared 2 bases from V and 4 bases from J, leaving 17 bases between. The CDR3 is 15 amino acids. Germline values: CDR1 SQVTM, CDR2 ANQGSEA. Genomic DNA templated the TCR beta VDJ and CDR3 profiling. TCRdb independently ran MiXCR on the reads; one entry per CDR3 protein. The sample yields roughly 290,000 distinct CDR3 sequences, 45% to 65% seen once. Previously, flow cytometry had revealed CD8+CD57+ cell expansion in the patients chosen for sequencing. No therapy was given to patients before blood sampling. This sample is drawn from a study of CD8+CD57+ T cells in acquired aplastic anemia. Study in general: Mean yield of DNA from sorted CD4+ and CD8+ cells was 3 to 3.5 ug. Regarding the study as a whole: Fewer than 30 shared CD8+ CDR3s appeared highly expressed within patients' immunodominant clones. Patients did not significantly differ from controls in CD8+ Simpson's diversity.

This TCR derives from a human donor with aplastic anemia. V and J are TRBV29-1 and TRBJ1-1; D unclear. The sequenced material came from sorted CD4+, CD8+, or CD8+CD57+ T cells (not recorded which) from PBMCs. This CDR3 reads CSVERRIGLFTEAFF. In DNA, the CDR3 is TGCAGCGTTGAAAGGAGGATAGGGCTATTCACTGAAGCTTTCTTT.